This TCR beta chain comes out of a study of beta chain features in type 1 diabetes. Study-level results: Cells that show high TCR expression could be over-represented by cDNA sequencing. For Type 1 diabetes patients, all four CD4+ subsets carried TCRB CDR3s that were moderately but significantly shorter.

The authors reverse transcribed all of the isolated RNA, so sequencing captured expressed TCRB transcripts. Profiling relied on immunoSEQ multiplex PCR, and the TCRdb table lists in-frame clones only, not all of them. Here the sample spans around 650,000 clones, around 12% being singletons. This clone was detected only a few times. Its specificity is not known. CDR3 length equals 16 residues. The V and J ends lost 7 bases and 8 bases respectively, with 24 bases between them. Germline CDR1 and CDR2: SGHVS and FQNEAQ. Staining for CD45RO/CCR7/CD25/CD127/CD95/CD27 allowed sorting of CD4+ naive, central memory, regulatory and stem cell-like memory cells.

The sequence was collected from a man aged 30 to 45 with type 1 diabetes. J is TRBJ2-1 and V is TRBV7-8, with D perhaps given as TRBD1 or TRBD2 (5 bases each). Specimen: naive CD4+ T cells from blood. The CDR3 region is CASTSSRLVGTDEQFF. The CDR3 DNA reads TGTGCCAGCACCTCGTCCCGTCTAGTGGGGACCGATGAGCAGTTCTTC.